This note documents a single TCR beta chain sequence. Its antigen has not been determined. Base qualities were left out, and no much larger clone turns up one base away. In Seattle, one collaborating source enrolled patients while the infection was active and tracked those patients longitudinally over the course of disease. Each collaborating institution followed its own protocols to collect whole blood in K2EDTA tubes. Collaborator samples were shipped for TCRbeta analysis as frozen whole blood, isolated PBMCs, or DNA extracted from either sample type. The immunoSEQ Assay, a bias-controlled multiplex PCR, was used to amplify TCRbeta CDR3 regions from genomic DNA. Regarding the original processing steps: The number of nucleated cells in each sample was estimated from the amplification of reference gene primers within the assay. To quantify the absolute abundance of each unique TCRbeta CDR3 rearrangement, sequence reads were collapsed and filtered. For each sample, productive Simpson clonality was calculated as the square root of Simpson's diversity index over productive rearrangements. TCRdb re-hosts the immuneACCESS table, in-frame sequences only. Its copies lack some clones; in the studies checked, an unresolved V gene accounts for under half of them, and the cause for the rest is not known. Clone size and V and J calls were adopted from that table, with D and trimming inferred from the DNA. The sample contains over 250,000 clones, approximately 91% of them found a single time. The biggest ten clones account for about 2.2% of the sample.

The data originate from a study of blood T cell repertoires in COVID-19 (dated by TCRdb to about 2020). Describing the broader study: Samples from collaborators originated in the United States, Italy and Spain and spanned both the acute and convalescent phases of COVID-19. The prospective study material was composed of cDNA or gDNA derived from T cells, B-cell-depleted T cells, or PBMCs. Subjects who had been exposed to COVID-19, were actively infected with it, or had recovered from it provided the deeply sampled blood TCRbeta repertoires that made up the dataset. The repertoires were released in a freely available public database intended as a resource for research on the immune response to SARS-CoV-2. The samples were drawn from two sources: the first 160 participants of the ongoing ImmuneRACE study, and 950 to 1,500 subjects contributed by 6 global collaborators. The sample metadata nearly always contained a de-identified subject ID, COVID-19 status, age in years and sex. HLA class I and class II types, where available, came from metadata supplied by the sample provider rather than from assay-based typing. Study-level results and caveats: The amount of clinical and demographic metadata varied by source and participant and was provided uncurated.

The CDR3 starts with the cysteine, ends with the phenylalanine, and has 14 residues. Here the CDR3 DNA is all that survives: 42 bases in frame from base 1. The germline V gene (reference sequence) supplies CDR1 SEHNR and CDR2 FQNEAQ. A distance of 14 bases separates the germline ends of V and J, which lose 5 bases and 4 bases respectively. This clonotype was obtained from a woman aged 30 to 39 with COVID-19, enrolled during active disease. Sequencing input: peripheral blood. The V gene is TRBV7-9 and the J gene is TRBJ1-1, with the D gene not clear enough to name. The DNA sequence is as follows: TGTGCCAGCAGCCAGAGCCCCCCGGGCACTGAAGCTTTCTTT. The resulting protein is CASSQSPPGTEAFF.